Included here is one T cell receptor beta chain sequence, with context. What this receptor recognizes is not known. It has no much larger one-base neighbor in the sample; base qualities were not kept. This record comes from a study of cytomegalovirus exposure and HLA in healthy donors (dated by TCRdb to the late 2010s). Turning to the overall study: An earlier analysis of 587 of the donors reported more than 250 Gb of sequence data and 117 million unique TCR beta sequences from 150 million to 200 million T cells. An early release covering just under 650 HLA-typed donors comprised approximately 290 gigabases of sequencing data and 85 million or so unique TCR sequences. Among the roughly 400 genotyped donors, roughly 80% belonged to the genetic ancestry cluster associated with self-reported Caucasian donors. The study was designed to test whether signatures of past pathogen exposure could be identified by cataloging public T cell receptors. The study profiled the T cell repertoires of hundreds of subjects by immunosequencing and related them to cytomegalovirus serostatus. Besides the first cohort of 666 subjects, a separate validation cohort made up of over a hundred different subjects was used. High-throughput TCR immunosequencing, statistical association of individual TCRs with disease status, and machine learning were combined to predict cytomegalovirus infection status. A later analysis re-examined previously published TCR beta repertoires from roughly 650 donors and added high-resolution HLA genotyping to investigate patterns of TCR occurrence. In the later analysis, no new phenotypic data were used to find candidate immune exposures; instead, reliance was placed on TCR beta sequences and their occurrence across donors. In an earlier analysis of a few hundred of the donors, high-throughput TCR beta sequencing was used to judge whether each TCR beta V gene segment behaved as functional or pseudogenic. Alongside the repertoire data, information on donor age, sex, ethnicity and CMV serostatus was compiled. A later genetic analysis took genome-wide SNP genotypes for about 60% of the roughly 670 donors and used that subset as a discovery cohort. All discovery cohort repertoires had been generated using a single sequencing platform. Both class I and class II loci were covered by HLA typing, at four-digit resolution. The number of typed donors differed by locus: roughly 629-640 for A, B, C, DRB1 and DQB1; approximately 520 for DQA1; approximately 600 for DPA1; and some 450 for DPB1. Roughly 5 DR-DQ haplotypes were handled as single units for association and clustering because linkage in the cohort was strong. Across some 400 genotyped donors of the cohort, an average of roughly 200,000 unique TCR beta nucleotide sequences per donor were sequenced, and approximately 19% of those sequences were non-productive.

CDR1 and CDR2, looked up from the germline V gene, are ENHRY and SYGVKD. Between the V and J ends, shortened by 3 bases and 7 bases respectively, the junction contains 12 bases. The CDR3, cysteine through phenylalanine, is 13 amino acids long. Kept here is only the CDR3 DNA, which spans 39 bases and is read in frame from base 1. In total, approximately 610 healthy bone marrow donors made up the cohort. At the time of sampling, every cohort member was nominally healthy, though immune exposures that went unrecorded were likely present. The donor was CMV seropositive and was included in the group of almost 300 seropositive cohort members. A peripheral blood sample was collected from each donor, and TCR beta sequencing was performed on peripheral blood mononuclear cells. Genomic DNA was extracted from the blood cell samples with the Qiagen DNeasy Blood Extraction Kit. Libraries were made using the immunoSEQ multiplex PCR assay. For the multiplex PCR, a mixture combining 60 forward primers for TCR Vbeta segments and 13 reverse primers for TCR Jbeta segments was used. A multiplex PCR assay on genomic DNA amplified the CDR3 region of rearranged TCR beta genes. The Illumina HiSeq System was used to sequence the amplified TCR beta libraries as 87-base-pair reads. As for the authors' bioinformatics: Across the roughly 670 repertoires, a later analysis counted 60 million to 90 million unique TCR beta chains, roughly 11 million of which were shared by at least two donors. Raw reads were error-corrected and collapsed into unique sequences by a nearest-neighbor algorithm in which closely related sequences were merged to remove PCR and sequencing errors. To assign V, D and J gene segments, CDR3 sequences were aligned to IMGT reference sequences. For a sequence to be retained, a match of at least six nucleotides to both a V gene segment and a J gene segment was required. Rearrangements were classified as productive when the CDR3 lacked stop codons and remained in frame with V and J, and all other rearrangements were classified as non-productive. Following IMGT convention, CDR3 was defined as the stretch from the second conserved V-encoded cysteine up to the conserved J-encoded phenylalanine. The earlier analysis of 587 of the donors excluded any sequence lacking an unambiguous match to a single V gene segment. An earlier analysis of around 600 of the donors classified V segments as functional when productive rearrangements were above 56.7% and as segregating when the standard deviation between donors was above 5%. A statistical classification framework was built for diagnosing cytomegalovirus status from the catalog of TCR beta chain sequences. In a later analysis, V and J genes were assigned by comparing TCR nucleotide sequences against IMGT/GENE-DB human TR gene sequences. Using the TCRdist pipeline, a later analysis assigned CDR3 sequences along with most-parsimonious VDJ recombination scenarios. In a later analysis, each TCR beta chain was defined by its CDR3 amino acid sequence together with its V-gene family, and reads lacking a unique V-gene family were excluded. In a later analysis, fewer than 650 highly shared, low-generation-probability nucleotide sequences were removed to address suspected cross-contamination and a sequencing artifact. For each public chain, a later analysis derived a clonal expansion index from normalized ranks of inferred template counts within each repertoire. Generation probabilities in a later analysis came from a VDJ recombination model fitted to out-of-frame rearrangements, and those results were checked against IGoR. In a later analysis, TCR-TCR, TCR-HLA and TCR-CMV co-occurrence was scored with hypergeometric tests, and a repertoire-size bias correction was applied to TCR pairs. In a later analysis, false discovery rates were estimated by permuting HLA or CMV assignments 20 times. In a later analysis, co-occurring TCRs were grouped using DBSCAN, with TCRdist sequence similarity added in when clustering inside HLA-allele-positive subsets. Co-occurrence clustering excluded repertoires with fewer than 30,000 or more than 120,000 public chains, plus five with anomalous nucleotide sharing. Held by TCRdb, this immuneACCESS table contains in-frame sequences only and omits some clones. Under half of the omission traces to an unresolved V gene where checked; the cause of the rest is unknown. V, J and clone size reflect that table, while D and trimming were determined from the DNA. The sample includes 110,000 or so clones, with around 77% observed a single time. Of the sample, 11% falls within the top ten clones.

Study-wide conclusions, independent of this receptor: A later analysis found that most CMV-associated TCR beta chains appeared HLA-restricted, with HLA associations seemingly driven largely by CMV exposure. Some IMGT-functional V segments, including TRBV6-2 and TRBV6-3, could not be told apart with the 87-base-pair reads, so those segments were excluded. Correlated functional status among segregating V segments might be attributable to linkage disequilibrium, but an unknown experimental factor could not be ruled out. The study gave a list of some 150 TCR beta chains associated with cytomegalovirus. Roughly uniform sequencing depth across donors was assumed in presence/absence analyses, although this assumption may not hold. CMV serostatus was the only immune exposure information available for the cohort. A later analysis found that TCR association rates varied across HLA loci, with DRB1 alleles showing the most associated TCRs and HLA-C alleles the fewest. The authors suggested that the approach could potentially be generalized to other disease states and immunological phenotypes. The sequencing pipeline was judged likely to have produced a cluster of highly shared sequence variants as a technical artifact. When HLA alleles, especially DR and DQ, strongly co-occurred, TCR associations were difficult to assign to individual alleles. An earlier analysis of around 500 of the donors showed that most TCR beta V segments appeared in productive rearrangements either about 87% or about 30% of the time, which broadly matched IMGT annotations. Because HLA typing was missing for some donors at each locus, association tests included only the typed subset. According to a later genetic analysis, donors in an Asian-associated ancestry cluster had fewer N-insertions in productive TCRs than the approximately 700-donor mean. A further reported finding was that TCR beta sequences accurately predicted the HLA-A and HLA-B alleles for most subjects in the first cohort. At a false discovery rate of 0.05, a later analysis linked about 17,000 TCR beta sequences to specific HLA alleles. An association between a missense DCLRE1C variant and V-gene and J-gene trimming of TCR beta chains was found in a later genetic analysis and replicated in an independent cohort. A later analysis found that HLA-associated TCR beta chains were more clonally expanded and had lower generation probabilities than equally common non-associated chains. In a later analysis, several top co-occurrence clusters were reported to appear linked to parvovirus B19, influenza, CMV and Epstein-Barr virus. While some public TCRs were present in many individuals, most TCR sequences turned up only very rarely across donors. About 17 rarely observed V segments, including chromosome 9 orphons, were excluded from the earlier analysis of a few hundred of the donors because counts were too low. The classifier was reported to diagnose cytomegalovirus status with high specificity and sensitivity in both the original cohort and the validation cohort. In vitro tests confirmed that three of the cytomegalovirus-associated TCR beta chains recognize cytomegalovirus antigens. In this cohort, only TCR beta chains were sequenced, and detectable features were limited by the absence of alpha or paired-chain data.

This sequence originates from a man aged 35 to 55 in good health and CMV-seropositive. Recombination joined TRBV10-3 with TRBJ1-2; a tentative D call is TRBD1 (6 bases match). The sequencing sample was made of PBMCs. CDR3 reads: CAISERTESGYTF. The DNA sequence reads TGTGCCATCAGTGAACGGACAGAAAGTGGCTACACCTTC.